These 27 T cell receptor beta chains were sequenced from one sample in a study of blood T cell repertoires in COVID-19. Assay: immunoSEQ multiplex PCR; the TCRdb copy retains only in-frame clones and omits some. The top ten hold approximately 7.3% of the sample, which has roughly 170,000 clones, less than 85% seen once. The sequenced sample consisted of peripheral blood. The source is a human donor in a cohort sampled during active COVID-19.

To note about this clone: The same CDR3 also results from other DNA sequences found in this sample. The V gene is TRBV7-3, the J gene TRBJ1-1, with D possibly being TRBD1 (6 bases). The V and J ends lost 0 bases and 0 bases respectively, with 8 bases between them. The germline CDR1 and CDR2 sequences are SGHTA and FQGTGA. The CDR3 covers 15 residues. The DNA for the CDR3 is TGTGCCAGCAGCTTAACAGGGGGAATGAACACTGAAGCTTTCTTT. Translation: CASSLTGGMNTEAFF. Filled out from reference TRBV7-3 and TRBJ1-1, the complete variable domain reads GAGVSQTPSNKVTEKGKYVELRCDPISGHTALYWYRQSLGQGPEFLIYFQGTGAADDSGLPNDRFFAVRPEGSVSTLKIQRTERGDSAVYLCASSLTGGMNTEAFFGQGTRLTVV.

The CDR3 spells CSVGLGMNTEAFF. The CDR3 DNA follows: TGCAGCGTTGGGTTGGGCATGAACACTGAAGCTTTCTTT. This rearrangement joins TRBV29-1 to TRBJ1-1; D uncertain. This CDR3 has 13 amino acids. CDR1 is SQVTM, CDR2 ANQGSEA, per germline. With 4 bases removed from V and 0 bases from J, the gap between germline ends came to 9 bases.

By sample share, this clone is medium-sized (0.01 to 0.1%). This chain uses TRBV6-6 with TRBJ1-1; TRBD1 aligns across 7 bases. Per the germline V gene, CDR1 is MNHNY and CDR2 is SVGAGI (reference sequence). Trimming at V came to 8 bases and at J to 1 base, leaving 1 base not matched to a gene. The CDR3 spans 12 residues. CDR3 sequence reads: CASRTGNTEAFF. CDR3 sequence (DNA): TGTGCCAGCCGGACAGGGAACACTGAAGCTTTCTTT.

The rearrangement joins TRBV2 to TRBJ2-2, with 7 bases fitting TRBD1. Germline loops: CDR1 SNHLY, CDR2 FYNNEI. CDR3 length equals 17 residues. V trimming: 8 bases; J trimming: 1 base; junction bases outside the gene matches: 13. The CDR3 sequence is CASGGRTGFKNTGELFF. The CDR3 DNA is TGTGCCAGCGGCGGCCGGACAGGATTTAAGAACACCGGGGAGCTGTTTTTT.

The chain combines TRBV6-5 with TRBJ2-1; tentative D call: TRBD2 (6 bases). V gave up 6 bases and J gave up 1 base, with 13 bases separating them. The CDR3 runs to 15 residues. Germline V lookup: CDR1 MNHEY, CDR2 SVGAGI. The CDR3 coding sequence is TGTGCCAGCAGGCTCCGGGGGAGTTCCTACAATGAGCAGTTCTTC. Its protein product is CASRLRGSSYNEQFF.

V usage is TRBV6-6 and J usage is TRBJ1-2; 10 bases line up with TRBD1. The CDR3 loop spans 14 amino acids. V lost 2 bases to trimming and J lost 4 bases; unmatched junction nucleotides: 1. Looked up from germline, CDR1 is MNHNY and CDR2 is SVGAGI (reference sequence). CDR3 region: CASSYGQGVYGYTF. CDR3 nucleotide sequence: TGTGCCAGCAGTTACGGACAGGGGGTCTATGGCTACACCTTC.

The genes are TRBV19 and TRBJ1-2, with 7 nucleotides matching TRBD1. This CDR3 region has 16 residues. V was clipped by 2 bases and J by 4 bases; unmatched bases: 10. From germline, CDR1 is LNHDA and CDR2 SQIVND (reference sequence). CDR3 amino acids: CASSIRTGDETYGYTF. The CDR3 nucleotides read TGTGCCAGTAGTATACGGACAGGCGACGAGACCTATGGCTACACCTTC.

The chain employs TRBV5-1 and TRBJ1-4; possibly TRBD1 for D (6 bases). The CDR3 extends over 17 amino acids. Between the trimmed V and J ends, which lost 0 bases and 4 bases, there was a span of 16 bases. The germline V gene has CDR1 SGHRS and CDR2 YFSETQ. The chain's CDR3 is CASSLAVVGAGNEKLFF. DNA of the CDR3: TGCGCCAGCAGCTTGGCCGTCGTGGGGGCGGGTAATGAAAAACTGTTTTTT.

This chain links TRBV11-1 with TRBJ2-7; a weak D match, TRBD2 (5 bases). This CDR3 is 14 amino acids long. The germline V and J ends were trimmed by 1 base and 2 bases, with 9 bases remaining between them. Germline V gives CDR1 SGHAT, CDR2 FQDESV (reference sequence). CDR3: CASSLDVTTYEQYF. The CDR3 region has the DNA TGTGCCAGCAGCTTAGACGTGACTACCTACGAGCAGTACTTC.

The chain couples TRBV6-1 to TRBJ2-7; 11 bases align to TRBD1. Germline V CDR1 and CDR2: MNHNS, SASEGT. The CDR3 length is 15 residues. Trimming at V came to 3 bases and at J to 4 bases, leaving 5 bases not matched to a gene. CDR3 in DNA: TGTGCCAGCAGTGAGGGACAGGGGGGATCTTACGAGCAGTACTTC. This sequence encodes CASSEGQGGSYEQYF.

The rearrangement uses TRBV5-1 and TRBJ2-1; TRBD1 matches at 8 bases. The CDR3 extends over 15 amino acids. Germline lookup yields CDR1 SGHRS and CDR2 YFSETQ. Trimming cost V 1 base and J 7 bases; bases outside gene matches: 7. The CDR3 protein is CASSLSQGALNEQFF. CDR3 nucleotides: TGCGCCAGCAGCTTGAGCCAGGGGGCCTTGAATGAGCAGTTCTTC.

Turning to this clone: The sample has other DNA sequences that encode this CDR3 too. The rearrangement uses TRBV7-2 and TRBJ2-1, with 8 bases that match TRBD2. Losses at the gene ends were 2 bases for V and 3 bases for J; bases not matched to a gene: 3. Per germline, CDR1 SGHTA and CDR2 FQGNSA. The CDR3 consists of 15 residues. Written as DNA, the CDR3 is TGTGCCAGCAGCTTAAGCGGGGGCCTCTACAATGAGCAGTTCTTC. Encoded protein: CASSLSGGLYNEQFF. Filled out from reference TRBV7-2 and TRBJ2-1, the complete variable domain reads GAGVSQSPSNKVTEKGKDVELRCDPISGHTALYWYRQSLGQGLEFLIYFQGNSAPDKSGLPSDRFSAERTGGSVSTLTIQRTQQEDSAVYLCASSLSGGLYNEQFFGPGTRLTVL.

The rearrangement uses TRBV4-2 and TRBJ2-7, with D possibly matching TRBD2 (5 bases). Germline values: CDR1 LGHNA, CDR2 YNFKEQ. Trimming removed 3 bases from V and 1 base from J, with 7 bases in between. The CDR3 extends over 13 amino acids. The CDR3 protein is CASSQGGSYEQYF. The CDR3 nucleotides read TGTGCCAGCAGCCAGGGCGGGTCCTACGAGCAGTACTTC.

The chain is built from TRBV19 and TRBJ1-2, with 7 bases matching TRBD1. CDR1 is LNHDA and CDR2 is SQIVND in the germline V gene (reference sequence). The J segment lost 2 bases and the V segment lost 5 bases, leaving 5 bases of the junction unmatched. This CDR3 contains 14 residues. The CDR3 coding sequence is TGTGCCAGTAGTTCGAGGACAGGAAACTATGGCTACACCTTC. This gives the protein CASSSRTGNYGYTF.

The chain employs TRBV25-1 and TRBJ2-5, with 7 bases aligning to TRBD1. Germline V gene sequence: CDR1 MGHDK, CDR2 SYGVNS. The CDR3 spans 13 residues. The J segment lost 4 bases and the V segment lost 9 bases, leaving 8 bases of the junction unmatched. The CDR3 sequence is CASWDSLGETQYF. CDR3 nucleotide sequence: TGTGCCAGTTGGGACAGTTTGGGAGAGACCCAGTACTTC.

The table lists this clone with a count of one. The chain uses TRBV7-8 and TRBJ2-7; 8 bases align to TRBD2. In germline, CDR1 is SGHVS, CDR2 FQNEAQ. The CDR3 contains 18 residues. Trimming removed 0 bases from V and 2 bases from J; junction bases left unmatched: 12. CDR3: CASSLAPPSGGDAYEQYF. In nucleotides, the CDR3 is TGTGCCAGCAGCTTAGCCCCCCCCAGCGGGGGAGACGCCTACGAGCAGTACTTC.

V usage is TRBV7-9 and J usage is TRBJ1-2; TRBD1 agrees at 7 bases. The junction had 4 bases not matched to a gene; V was cut back by 4 bases and J by 2 bases. Per germline, CDR1 SEHNR and CDR2 FQNEAQ (reference sequence). The CDR3 covers 14 residues. DNA for the CDR3: TGTGCCAGCAGCTCGACAGGGCTGAACTATGGCTACACCTTC. This encodes CASSSTGLNYGYTF.

J is TRBJ2-2 and V is TRBV9, with D hard to call. The germline CDR1 and CDR2 sequences are SGDLS and YYNGEE. The ends were cut back, 6 bases at V and 2 bases at J, with 11 bases in the middle. The CDR3 covers 14 residues. CDR3 nucleotides: TGTGCCAGCAACTCCCCGAGAAACACCGGGGAGCTGTTTTTT. This encodes CASNSPRNTGELFF.

This clone was recorded once. This sequence joins TRBV6-5 and TRBJ2-5; a possible D gene is TRBD2 (5 bases). Germline V gives CDR1 MNHEY, CDR2 SVGAGI. The CDR3 covers 15 residues. V was pared by 7 bases and J by 0 bases, with 15 bases between. The CDR3 DNA sequence: TGTGCCAGCACGGTAGCGTCGGAATACCAAGAGACCCAGTACTTC. Residues: CASTVASEYQETQYF.

The V call is TRBV5-1, the J call TRBJ1-1; 7 bases match TRBD1. After removal of 4 bases from V and 12 bases from J, the junction contained 9 bases not matched to a gene. CDR1 is SGHRS, CDR2 YFSETQ, per germline. This CDR3 has 12 amino acids. This CDR3 reads CASSDETGSSFF. For the CDR3, the DNA is TGCGCCAGCAGCGACGAGACAGGGAGTTCTTTCTTT.

This chain links TRBV10-2 with TRBJ2-2, with 7 bases matching TRBD2. The V gene's germline CDR1 is WSHSY and CDR2 SAAADI. Losses at the gene ends were 7 bases for V and 2 bases for J; bases not matched to a gene: 4. CDR3 length equals 14 residues. CDR3 in DNA: TGCGCCAGCATGGGGGGGGTCAACACCGGGGAGCTGTTTTTT. Its protein is CASMGGVNTGELFF.

This clone was picked up one time. This chain joins TRBV2 and TRBJ1-2; TRBD1 is a possible D gene (6 bases). The ends were cut back, 7 bases at V and 6 bases at J, with 12 bases in the middle. CDR3 length: 12 amino acids. CDR1 and CDR2 from the germline V gene are SNHLY and FYNNEI. The CDR3 DNA reads as TGTGCCAGCAAACAGGGTTTAGATGGCTACACCTTC. Amino acids: CASKQGLDGYTF.

This clone showed up just once. The chain uses TRBV7-2 and TRBJ2-7; 11 bases line up with TRBD2. Germline V gene sequence: CDR1 SGHTA, CDR2 FQGNSA. The CDR3 is made up of 15 amino acids. The trim removed 5 bases at V and 0 bases at J, leaving 3 bases unmatched. CDR3 in DNA: TGTGCCAGCAGCCTGACTAGCGGGGTCTCCTACGAGCAGTACTTC. This gives the protein CASSLTSGVSYEQYF.

The chain has TRBV11-2 and TRBJ2-7, with 9 bases matching TRBD1. This CDR3 is built from 14 residues. Germline V lookup: CDR1 SGHAT, CDR2 FQNNGV. Trimming removed 3 bases from V and 3 bases from J; junction bases left unmatched: 3. Here the CDR3 reads CASSFGTGSYEQYF. The CDR3 region has the DNA TGTGCCAGCAGCTTCGGGACAGGGAGCTACGAGCAGTACTTC.

This clone was found a few times. The chain couples TRBV4-2 to TRBJ1-1; D might be TRBD1 (6 bases). Germline assignment: CDR1 LGHNA and CDR2 YNFKEQ. Trimming removed 5 bases at V and 5 bases at J, with 12 bases between. CDR3 size: 13 residues. DNA for the CDR3: TGTGCCAGCAGCTCGGCCACAGGGACTGAAGCTTTCTTT. Its translation is CASSSATGTEAFF.

The chain joins TRBV2 to TRBJ2-5; 11 bases match TRBD1. The CDR3 is made up of 15 amino acids. After removal of 7 bases from V and 4 bases from J, the junction contained 8 bases not matched to a gene. From germline, CDR1 is SNHLY and CDR2 FYNNEI. The CDR3 here is CASTPGTGGSETQYF. CDR3 nucleotide sequence: TGTGCCAGCACTCCCGGGACAGGGGGTTCAGAGACCCAGTACTTC.

Concerning this clone itself: An end of the junction differs from the germline gene, which may be a read error. V is TRBV18 and J is TRBJ1-5; D gene unclear. This CDR3 contains 15 residues. Looked up from germline, CDR1 is KGHSH and CDR2 is LQKENI. The CDR3 here is CASSPPQGGNQPQHF. The CDR3 DNA reads TGTGCCAGCTCCCCACCTCAAGGAGGGAATCAGCCCCAGCATTTT.